These 18 T cell receptor beta chains came from one sample sequenced in a study of blood T cell repertoires in COVID-19. Some clones are missing from TCRdb's copy, which holds only in-frame ones; the method was immunoSEQ multiplex PCR. The sample has a few hundred thousand clones; 83% are singletons. Material for sequencing was peripheral blood. These receptors were taken from a woman aged 45-65 years with acute or convalescent COVID-19.

The chain uses TRBV25-1 and TRBJ1-6, with D hard to call. Germline CDR1 MGHDK, CDR2 SYGVNS. Trimming pared 6 bases from V and 9 bases from J, leaving 15 bases between. CDR3 size: 14 residues. The CDR3 region has the DNA TGTGCCAGCAGGGAGGAAGGGTTTGTTTCACCCCTCCACTTT. This translates into CASREEGFVSPLHF.

This chain connects TRBV29-1 to TRBJ2-1; the D is unclear. Trimming removed 7 bases at V and 1 base at J, with 8 bases between. CDR3 length equals 12 residues. Per germline, CDR1 SQVTM and CDR2 ANQGSEA. CDR3 in DNA: TGCAGCGGGAGATCTTCCTACAATGAGCAGTTCTTC. Translating gives CSGRSSYNEQFF.

This CDR3 reads CSARGVTEAFF. CDR3 coding DNA: TGCAGTGCCAGGGGGGTCACTGAAGCTTTCTTT. The chain couples TRBV20-1 to TRBJ1-1; 7 positions agree with TRBD1. This CDR3 region has 11 residues. The J segment lost 4 bases and the V segment lost 6 bases, leaving 2 bases of the junction unmatched. Germline CDR1 and CDR2: DFQATT and SNEGSKA (reference sequence).

This clone was detected only once. The chain combines TRBV14 with TRBJ1-6; 9 positions match TRBD1. The CDR3 has 16 residues. Germline-derived CDR1 and CDR2 are SGHDN and FVKESK. V shed 2 bases and J 10 bases; nucleotides not matched to a gene: 9. CDR3 DNA sequence: TGTGCCAGCAGCCAACCAACCGGGACAGGGAACTCACCCCTCCACTTT. This encodes CASSQPTGTGNSPLHF.

The chain carries TRBV7-2 and TRBJ2-3; no reliable D call. CDR1 and CDR2 from the germline V gene are SGHTA and FQGNSA. V was clipped by 4 bases and J by 2 bases, with 16 bases between them. The CDR3 has 16 amino acids. CDR3 residues: CASSSPGSGATDTQYF. CDR3 in DNA: TGTGCCAGCAGCTCCCCCGGTTCGGGTGCCACAGATACGCAGTATTTT.

The V call is TRBV2, the J call TRBJ1-2; 11 bases align to TRBD1. V shed 1 base, J shed 4 bases, and the junction held 2 bases outside the gene matches. Germline assignment: CDR1 SNHLY and CDR2 FYNNEI. The CDR3 is 15 amino acids. The CDR3 nucleotides read TGTGCCAGCAGTGAAGGGACAGGGGGCTTCTATGGCTACACCTTC. Its protein is CASSEGTGGFYGYTF.

This sequence joins TRBV18 and TRBJ1-2; a weak D match, TRBD1 (5 bases). V gave up 3 bases and J gave up 1 base, with 15 bases separating them. CDR1 is KGHSH, CDR2 LQKENI, per germline. The CDR3 is 16 residues long. The CDR3 DNA sequence: TGTGCCAGCTCACCGACAGTCAGTAGATATAACTATGGCTACACCTTC. Residues: CASSPTVSRYNYGYTF.

The chain combines TRBV24-1 with TRBJ2-5, with TRBD1 identical over 10 bases. The CDR3 is 15 residues long. Per germline, CDR1 KGHDR and CDR2 SFDVKD. Trimming removed 2 bases from V and 4 bases from J; junction bases left unmatched: 3. CDR3 protein: CATSDSTGGGETQYF. For the CDR3, the DNA is TGTGCCACCAGTGATTCGACAGGGGGCGGAGAGACCCAGTACTTC.

The chain recombines TRBV2 with TRBJ2-1; D is undetermined. The CDR3 is 13 amino acids. Germline values: CDR1 SNHLY, CDR2 FYNNEI. The V end was cut by 1 base, the J end by 2 bases, with 3 bases between. This CDR3 is CASSEGPYNEQFF. CDR3 DNA: TGTGCCAGCAGTGAAGGGCCCTACAATGAGCAGTTCTTC.

This clone was detected only a few times. The chain uses TRBV19 and TRBJ1-2; 7 positions agree with TRBD1. The CDR3 has 13 residues. The junction had 3 bases not matched to a gene; V was cut back by 8 bases and J by 0 bases. Germline V gives CDR1 LNHDA, CDR2 SQIVND (reference sequence). The CDR3 DNA reads as TGTGCCAGTCGGGACAGTCCTAACTATGGCTACACCTTC. The encoded protein is CASRDSPNYGYTF.

The gene calls are TRBV18 and TRBJ1-6; tentative D call: TRBD1 (6 bases). CDR1 KGHSH and CDR2 LQKENI come from the germline V gene. Trimming took 2 bases from V and 8 from J, leaving 10 bases between them. This CDR3 is 14 amino acids long. The CDR3 protein is CASSPGGKDSPLHF. CDR3 sequence (DNA): TGTGCCAGCTCACCAGGGGGCAAGGATTCACCCCTCCACTTT. Looking up the rest from reference TRBV18 and TRBJ1-6 gives the full variable domain: NAGVMQNPRHLVRRRGQEARLRCSPMKGHSHVYWYRQLPEEGLKFMVYLQKENIIDESGMPKERFSAEFPKEGPSILRIQQVVRGDSAAYFCASSPGGKDSPLHFGNGTRLTVT.

The chain combines TRBV6-4 with TRBJ1-2; TRBD1 matches at 8 bases. CDR3 length: 16 residues. Trimming at V came to 0 bases and at J to 3 bases, leaving 6 bases not matched to a gene. The germline gives CDR1 MRHNA, CDR2 SNTAGT. The CDR3 protein is CASSDSNRGGHYGYTF. CDR3 coding DNA: TGTGCCAGCAGTGACTCTAACAGGGGGGGCCACTATGGCTACACCTTC.

The rearrangement joins TRBV4-3 to TRBJ1-1; 7 bases line up with TRBD1. The germline gives CDR1 LGHNA, CDR2 YSLEER. There are 16 residues in the CDR3. V gave up 6 bases and J gave up 1 base; unmatched junction bases: 11. The CDR3 here is CASRERGRQGNTEAFF. The DNA of the CDR3 is TGCGCCAGCAGGGAGAGGGGGAGACAGGGGAACACTGAAGCTTTCTTT.

This chain joins TRBV24-1 and TRBJ2-3, with a tentative D call TRBD2 (6 bases). The germline V gene encodes CDR1 KGHDR and CDR2 SFDVKD. V lost 3 bases and J lost 5, with 11 bases in between. The CDR3 sequence is 14 residues long. CDR3 residues: CATSDRAGGDTQYF. In DNA, the CDR3 is TGTGCCACCAGTGATAGAGCGGGTGGAGATACGCAGTATTTT.

The chain joins TRBV28 to TRBJ2-1; 14 bases are shared with TRBD2. The CDR3 is 17 residues long. V lost 1 base to trimming and J lost 4 bases; unmatched junction nucleotides: 3. Per germline, CDR1 MDHEN and CDR2 SYDVKM. CDR3 amino acids: CASSLFRTSGRYNEQFF. In nucleotides, the CDR3 is TGTGCCAGCAGTTTATTTCGGACTAGCGGGAGGTACAATGAGCAGTTCTTC.

The genes are TRBV30 and TRBJ2-5; TRBD2 agrees at 12 bases. Looked up from germline, CDR1 is GTSNPN and CDR2 is SVGIG (reference sequence). This CDR3 spans 18 amino acids. The junction had 14 bases not matched to a gene; V was cut back by 1 base and J by 5 bases. CDR3 amino acids: CAWSEGLAGGRLEETQYF. CDR3 in DNA: TGTGCCTGGAGTGAGGGGCTAGCGGGAGGGCGATTGGAGGAGACCCAGTACTTC.

The chain is built from TRBV6-2 or TRBV6-3 and TRBJ2-7; tentatively, D is TRBD1 (6 bases). V shed 6 bases and J shed 4 bases, with 19 bases lying between them. Per germline, CDR1 MNHEY and CDR2 SVGEGT. This CDR3 has 15 residues. The CDR3 reads CASSSRTVSLYEQYF. The CDR3 nucleotides are TGTGCCAGCAGCTCTCGGACAGTCAGCCTATACGAGCAGTACTTC.

The V and J genes are TRBV19 and TRBJ2-2; D gene ambiguous. The CDR3 length is 14 residues. Per germline, CDR1 LNHDA and CDR2 SQIVND (reference sequence). Trimming removed 6 bases from V and 2 bases from J, with 10 bases in between. CDR3 DNA sequence: TGTGCCAGTAGCATCCACATTAACACCGGGGAGCTGTTTTTT. Translation gives CASSIHINTGELFF.